A single sample is the source of the 26 T cell receptor beta chains below, sequenced in a study of shared clonotypes between healthy human individuals. Sequenced by immunoSEQ multiplex PCR; TCRdb stores in-frame clones only, minus some. Among approximately 500,000 clones listed, almost 97% were seen once. Sample: naive CD4+ T cells sorted from blood. Subset reported: CD45RA+ positively selected. These receptor sequences come from a woman younger than 45 in good health.

The V gene is TRBV4-1, the J gene TRBJ1-1; maybe TRBD1 (5 bases). CDR1 MGHRA and CDR2 YSYEKL come from the germline V gene. V shed 1 base and J shed 0 bases, with 9 bases lying between them. This CDR3 has 15 residues. CDR3 in amino acids: CASSQGQIMNTEAFF. The DNA for the CDR3 is TGCGCCAGCAGCCAAGGACAGATCATGAACACTGAAGCTTTCTTT.

The genes are TRBV30 and TRBJ2-7, with D possibly TRBD1 on 5 matching bases. Trimming pared 2 bases from V and 3 bases from J, leaving 8 bases between. CDR1 and CDR2 from the germline V gene are GTSNPN and SVGIG (reference sequence). CDR3 length: 12 amino acids. CDR3 DNA: TGTGCCTGGAGTACTCAGGGCTACGAGCAGTACTTC. It codes for CAWSTQGYEQYF.

V usage is TRBV9 and J usage is TRBJ2-5; D unresolved. This CDR3 region has 14 residues. Germline CDR1 is SGDLS and CDR2 is YYNGEE. Between the trimmed V and J ends, which lost 5 bases and 3 bases, there was a span of 14 bases. CDR3: CASSEPTPEETQYF. CDR3 DNA sequence: TGTGCCAGCAGTGAACCAACCCCCGAAGAGACCCAGTACTTC.

This CDR3 is CASSVDGRPPYEQYF. The CDR3 DNA follows: TGTGCCAGCAGCGTAGACGGGAGGCCCCCCTACGAGCAGTACTTC. V gene TRBV9 combines with J gene TRBJ2-7; 7 bases are a match to TRBD2. Germline trimming cut 0 bases from V and 2 bases from J; bases unmatched to any gene: 5. The germline V gene encodes CDR1 SGDLS and CDR2 YYNGEE. This CDR3 is 15 amino acids long.

With respect to this clone: This specimen includes other DNA sequences encoding the same CDR3. The chain uses TRBV28 and TRBJ2-7, with D hard to call. This CDR3 is built from 11 residues. CDR1 and CDR2 from the germline V gene are MDHEN and SYDVKM. Between the trimmed V and J ends, which lost 2 bases and 5 bases, there was a span of 4 bases. Written as DNA, the CDR3 is TGTGCCAGCAGTTTAGGGGACGAGCAGTACTTC. It encodes CASSLGDEQYF.

This clone was observed a single time. The chain employs TRBV2 and TRBJ1-2; D possibly corresponds to TRBD1 (5 bases). Trimming took off 3 bases at V and 4 bases at J, with 15 bases between the two ends. This CDR3 spans 15 amino acids. Germline loops: CDR1 SNHLY, CDR2 FYNNEI. The CDR3 spells CASSDGAARGYGYTF. The CDR3 coding sequence is TGTGCCAGCAGTGATGGGGCAGCGAGGGGCTATGGCTACACCTTC.

The chain joins TRBV18 to TRBJ2-5; no firm D call. The CDR3 length is 14 residues. The V gene lost 0 bases and the J gene lost 2 bases, with 7 bases spanning the gap. The germline CDR1 and CDR2 sequences are KGHSH and LQKENI. The CDR3 protein is CASSPPYPQETQYF. CDR3 sequence (DNA): TGTGCCAGCTCACCACCTTACCCTCAAGAGACCCAGTACTTC. The variable domain in full, completed from reference TRBV18 and TRBJ2-5, reads NAGVMQNPRHLVRRRGQEARLRCSPMKGHSHVYWYRQLPEEGLKFMVYLQKENIIDESGMPKERFSAEFPKEGPSILRIQQVVRGDSAAYFCASSPPYPQETQYFGPGTRLLVL.

This chain connects TRBV5-8 to TRBJ1-2; no clear D gene. The germline V and J ends were trimmed by 4 bases and 5 bases, with 9 bases remaining between them. The germline CDR1 and CDR2 sequences are SGHTS and YDEGEE. The CDR3 spans 12 residues. The CDR3 coding sequence is TGTGCCAGCAGCAACCCGACGTATGGCTACACCTTC. It translates to CASSNPTYGYTF.

A note on this clone: The same CDR3 is also encoded by other DNA sequences in this sample. The J gene is TRBJ2-2, the V gene TRBV28; 8 bases are shared with TRBD2. This CDR3 region has 16 residues. The germline V gene has CDR1 MDHEN and CDR2 SYDVKM. Trimming at V came to 7 bases and at J to 4 bases, leaving 11 bases not matched to a gene. The CDR3: CASIPGGGGFTGELFF. The CDR3 DNA reads as TGTGCCAGCATTCCGGGGGGGGGCGGATTCACCGGGGAGCTGTTTTTT.

The chain recombines TRBV28 with TRBJ1-2; 9 nucleotides match TRBD1. The CDR3 is 14 residues long. The V segment lost 2 bases and the J segment 8 bases; nucleotides outside the gene matches: 6. Germline CDR1 is MDHEN and CDR2 is SYDVKM. This chain's CDR3 is CASSLKQGARGYTF. As DNA, the CDR3 is TGTGCCAGCAGTTTAAAACAGGGGGCTAGAGGCTACACCTTC.

The CDR3 spells CATSRGGLAGAYEQYF. For the CDR3, the DNA is TGTGCCACCAGCAGAGGGGGCCTAGCGGGGGCCTACGAGCAGTACTTC. The chain employs TRBV15 and TRBJ2-5, with TRBD2 matching over 10 bases. The end of the DNA is better explained by TRBJ2-7, so the J call may be wrong. The CDR3 covers 16 residues. Looked up from germline, CDR1 is LNHNV and CDR2 is YYDKDF (reference sequence).

This sequence joins TRBV6-1 and TRBJ2-1, with TRBD1 matching 7 bases. Germline CDR1 is MNHNS and CDR2 is SASEGT. Losses at the gene ends were 8 bases for V and 4 bases for J; bases not matched to a gene: 5. This CDR3 is 13 amino acids long. The CDR3 spells CASSGQKYNEQFF. The CDR3 DNA reads as TGTGCCAGCTCGGGACAGAAATACAATGAGCAGTTCTTC.

This clone is a singleton in its sample. The gene calls are TRBV19 and TRBJ2-2; no definite D call. V dropped 0 bases and J dropped 1 base, with 9 bases sitting between them. The CDR3 consists of 16 residues. Looked up from germline, CDR1 is LNHDA and CDR2 is SQIVND (reference sequence). CDR3 sequence reads: CASSIDLWQNTGELFF. In nucleotides, the CDR3 is TGTGCCAGTAGTATAGATCTGTGGCAGAACACCGGGGAGCTGTTTTTT.

The rearrangement uses TRBV18 and TRBJ2-5; tentative D call: TRBD2 (5 bases). With the DNA end fitting TRBJ2-7 better, the J assignment may be wrong. The CDR3 sequence is 16 residues long. The germline gives CDR1 KGHSH, CDR2 LQKENI. The CDR3 bases are TGTGCCAGCTCACCTTGGGAATTCCAGGACTTCTACGAGCAGTACTTC. This translates into CASSPWEFQDFYEQYF.

CDR3 region: CASSVAPGDYSGNTIYF. CDR3 nucleotide sequence: TGTGCCAGCAGCGTAGCACCCGGGGACTACTCTGGAAACACCATATATTTT. This chain uses TRBV9 with TRBJ1-3; the D gene is possibly TRBD1 (5 bases). The CDR3 is 17 amino acids. Germline lookup yields CDR1 SGDLS and CDR2 YYNGEE. Trimming removed 0 bases from V and 0 bases from J, with 13 bases in between.

The genes are TRBV27 and TRBJ2-1; 7 bases are shared with TRBD2. The CDR3 sequence is 15 residues long. V lost 4 bases to trimming and J lost 1 base; unmatched junction nucleotides: 4. From germline, CDR1 is MNHEY and CDR2 SMNVEV (reference sequence). CDR3 loop: CASSSGGGSYNEQFF. The CDR3, as DNA: TGTGCCAGCAGTTCCGGCGGGGGTTCCTACAATGAGCAGTTCTTC.

The chain is built from TRBV6-4 and TRBJ2-3, with 8 bases lining up with TRBD2. Unmatched junction bases numbered 4, after V lost 5 bases and J lost 0 bases. Germline values: CDR1 MRHNA, CDR2 SNTAGT. The CDR3 is 15 residues long. CDR3 residues: CASSREGRSTDTQYF. Here the CDR3 DNA reads TGTGCCAGCAGTCGGGAGGGCCGCAGCACAGATACGCAGTATTTT.

A single count supports this clone. The CDR3 protein is CASRVTGVSEQYF. The CDR3 DNA sequence: TGTGCAAGTCGCGTGACCGGAGTCTCCGAGCAGTACTTC. The V call is TRBV12-2, the J call TRBJ2-7; the table assigns TRBD2, which was not confirmed against the DNA. TRBV12-2 is marked as a pseudogene. There are 13 residues in the CDR3.

The CDR3 bases are TGTGCCAGCTCACCAGAAGGGGCGACTGGAAACACCATATATTTT. It is translated as CASSPEGATGNTIYF. The rearrangement uses TRBV18 and TRBJ1-3; tentatively, D is TRBD1 (5 bases). The CDR3 covers 15 residues. V lost 2 bases and J lost 2, with 10 bases in between. Looked up from germline, CDR1 is KGHSH and CDR2 is LQKENI. Full variable domain (rest looked up from reference TRBV18 and TRBJ1-3): NAGVMQNPRHLVRRRGQEARLRCSPMKGHSHVYWYRQLPEEGLKFMVYLQKENIIDESGMPKERFSAEFPKEGPSILRIQQVVRGDSAAYFCASSPEGATGNTIYFGEGSWLTVV.

V is TRBV5-1 and J is TRBJ2-5; D tentatively fits TRBD1 or TRBD2 (5 bases each). The J call may be mistaken, given a closer DNA end match to TRBJ2-7. The CDR3 totals 14 residues. From germline, CDR1 is SGHRS and CDR2 YFSETQ. CDR3 nucleotides: TGCGCCAGCAGCTTGGCCGGGGCTTCTTACGAGCAGTACTTC. Protein: CASSLAGASYEQYF.

The J gene is TRBJ2-5, the V gene TRBV27, with D uncertain. Trimming pared 4 bases from V and 5 bases from J, leaving 14 bases between. This CDR3 has 14 amino acids. Germline-derived CDR1 and CDR2 are MNHEY and SMNVEV (reference sequence). CDR3 sequence: CASSYSRFGETQYF. The CDR3, as DNA: TGTGCCAGCAGTTACTCCCGTTTTGGGGAGACCCAGTACTTC.

The V call is TRBV30, the J call TRBJ2-7; 10 nucleotides line up with TRBD1. Germline CDR1 is GTSNPN and CDR2 is SVGIG (reference sequence). The V and J ends lost 1 base and 6 bases, in that order; junction bases with no gene match: 12. CDR3 size: 16 residues. CDR3 loop: CAWSDRSGTGAREQYF. The CDR3 region has the DNA TGTGCCTGGAGTGATCGGTCAGGGACAGGGGCCCGCGAGCAGTACTTC.

The chain has TRBV18 and TRBJ2-7, with D tentatively TRBD1 (6 bases). The V and J ends lost 5 bases and 2 bases respectively, with 7 bases between them. The CDR3 runs 12 residues. Germline lookup yields CDR1 KGHSH and CDR2 LQKENI. Here the CDR3 DNA reads TGTGCCAGCTCAGGGGACACCTACGAGCAGTACTTC. Translated: CASSGDTYEQYF.

This chain joins TRBV5-1 and TRBJ2-1; D perhaps matches TRBD1 (5 bases). The V and J ends lost 4 bases and 2 bases respectively, with 13 bases between them. The CDR3 runs to 15 residues. The germline V gene has CDR1 SGHRS and CDR2 YFSETQ. CDR3 sequence reads: CASSETDPTYNEQFF. CDR3 DNA sequence: TGCGCCAGCAGCGAGACAGACCCAACCTACAATGAGCAGTTCTTC. The full variable domain, in which reference TRBV5-1 and TRBJ2-1 provide the parts outside the CDR3, is KAGVTQTPRYLIKTRGQQVTLSCSPISGHRSVSWYQQTPGQGLQFLFEYFSETQRNKGNFPGRFSGRQFSNSRSEMNVSTLELGDSALYLCASSETDPTYNEQFFGPGTRLTVL.

The rearrangement joins TRBV28 to TRBJ2-7; D is undetermined. CDR1 and CDR2 (germline): MDHEN, SYDVKM. This CDR3 has 12 residues. The ends were cut back, 5 bases at V and 5 bases at J, with 10 bases in the middle. The CDR3 reads CASSIRVNEQYF. The CDR3 DNA follows: TGTGCCAGCAGTATCCGTGTGAACGAGCAGTACTTC. The whole variable domain, remainder taken from reference TRBV28 and TRBJ2-7, is DVKVTQSSRYLVKRTGEKVFLECVQDMDHENMFWYRQDPGLGLRLIYFSYDVKMKEKGDIPEGYSVSREKKERFSLILESASTNQTSMYLCASSIRVNEQYFGPGTRLTVT.

CDR3 sequence: CASSSPPNNEQFF. In DNA, the CDR3 is TGCGCCAGCAGCTCCCCCCCTAACAATGAGCAGTTCTTC. This chain links TRBV5-1 with TRBJ2-1; no reliable D call. CDR1 is SGHRS and CDR2 is YFSETQ in the germline V gene. The CDR3 runs to 13 residues. Deletions cut 3 bases from V and 5 bases from J, with 9 bases between. The full variable domain, completed using reference TRBV5-1 and TRBJ2-1, is KAGVTQTPRYLIKTRGQQVTLSCSPISGHRSVSWYQQTPGQGLQFLFEYFSETQRNKGNFPGRFSGRQFSNSRSEMNVSTLELGDSALYLCASSSPPNNEQFFGPGTRLTVL.